Following are 21 T cell receptor beta chains from one sample sequenced in a study of technical replicates of blood from a few donors. Assay: immunoSEQ multiplex PCR; the TCRdb copy retains only in-frame clones and omits some. The repertoire includes about 84,000 clones, 97% of them detected once, and less than 0.2% sits in the top ten. Material: T cells isolated from PBMCs. The source of these receptors is a human donor in good health.

V gene TRBV7-8 combines with J gene TRBJ1-1; 7 nucleotides agree with TRBD1. Germline loops: CDR1 SGHVS, CDR2 FQNEAQ. V gave up 2 bases and J gave up 8 bases; unmatched junction bases: 5. The CDR3 is made up of 13 amino acids. The CDR3 nucleotides are TGTGCCAGCAGCTTACACAGGGGAACCGAAGCTTTCTTT. Amino acids: CASSLHRGTEAFF.

V gene TRBV9 combines with J gene TRBJ2-1; TRBD2 agrees at 13 bases. Per germline, CDR1 SGDLS and CDR2 YYNGEE. The ends lost 4 bases at V and 5 bases at J; junction bases unmatched: 9. CDR3 length equals 17 residues. The CDR3 loop reads CASSTHEGLAGNNEQFF. CDR3 coding DNA: TGTGCCAGCAGCACCCACGAGGGACTAGCGGGGAACAATGAGCAGTTCTTC.

V and J are TRBV2 and TRBJ2-7; TRBD1 aligns across 7 bases. Germline V gene sequence: CDR1 SNHLY, CDR2 FYNNEI. The J segment lost 6 bases and the V segment lost 7 bases, leaving 12 bases of the junction unmatched. The CDR3 length is 14 residues. The CDR3 region has the DNA TGTGCCAGCAAGAGCGAGACAGGGTTCCGCGAGCAGTACTTC. This codes for CASKSETGFREQYF.

The chain carries TRBV20-1 and TRBJ2-1; no clear D. Trimming removed 3 bases from V and 8 bases from J, with 8 bases in between. This CDR3 comprises 11 residues. Per the germline V gene, CDR1 is DFQATT and CDR2 is SNEGSKA (reference sequence). The CDR3 DNA reads TGCAGTGCTAGCACTTCTGATGAGCAGTTCTTC. This gives the protein CSASTSDEQFF.

The J gene is TRBJ2-3, the V gene TRBV5-8, with TRBD2 identical over 13 bases. Germline assignment: CDR1 SGHTS and CDR2 YDEGEE. V lost 4 bases to trimming and J lost 5 bases; unmatched junction nucleotides: 7. The CDR3 is 16 residues long. For the CDR3, the DNA is TGTGCCAGCAGCAGCGGACTAGCGGGAGCCGGAGATACGCAGTATTTT. This gives the protein CASSSGLAGAGDTQYF.

The chain joins TRBV7-9 to TRBJ1-4; 8 bases line up with TRBD1. The length of the CDR3 is 16 residues. Trimming removed 1 base from V and 3 bases from J; junction bases left unmatched: 4. Germline V gene sequence: CDR1 SEHNR, CDR2 FQNEAQ (reference sequence). The DNA for the CDR3 is TGTGCCAGCAGCTTAGTAGCACAGGGGGCTAATGAAAAACTGTTTTTT. Protein product: CASSLVAQGANEKLFF.

The chain has TRBV11-2 and TRBJ2-4; TRBD2 agrees at 12 bases. The CDR3 is 18 residues long. V shed 5 bases, J shed 0 bases, and the junction held 8 bases outside the gene matches. Germline-derived CDR1 and CDR2 are SGHAT and FQNNGV. The DNA of the CDR3 is TGTGCCAGCAGCCGTACTAGCGGGAGGTTGTTAGCCAAAAACATTCAGTACTTC. Translated: CASSRTSGRLLAKNIQYF. Complete variable domain (other parts from reference TRBV11-2 and TRBJ2-4): EAGVAQSPRYKIIEKRQSVAFWCNPISGHATLYWYQQILGQGPKLLIQFQNNGVVDDSQLPKDRFSAERLKGVDSTLKIQPAKLEDSAVYLCASSRTSGRLLAKNIQYFGAGTRLSVL.

The rearrangement links TRBV6-5 to TRBJ2-7, with 7 bases fitting TRBD1. CDR1 MNHEY and CDR2 SVGAGI come from the germline V gene. The CDR3 runs 15 residues. With 6 bases clipped from V and 3 bases from J, the junction kept 11 bases outside the gene matches. For the CDR3, the DNA is TGTGCCAGCAGACTGTACAGGGGTGCTGACTACGAGCAGTACTTC. This codes for CASRLYRGADYEQYF.

V usage is TRBV28 and J usage is TRBJ1-5; TRBD1 is a possible D gene (5 bases). CDR3 length equals 15 residues. CDR1 MDHEN and CDR2 SYDVKM come from the germline V gene. Trimming pared 7 bases from V and 7 bases from J, leaving 20 bases between. CDR3 amino acids: CASTLGGVVAQPQHF. DNA of the CDR3: TGTGCCAGCACCCTGGGGGGGGTCGTTGCACAGCCCCAGCATTTT.

The chain has TRBV15 and TRBJ1-3; no clear D gene. Looked up from germline, CDR1 is LNHNV and CDR2 is YYDKDF (reference sequence). This CDR3 has 16 residues. V was trimmed by 2 bases and J by 1 base, leaving 12 bases between them. The CDR3 reads CATSRLSSGSGNTIYF. As DNA, the CDR3 is TGTGCCACCAGCAGACTAAGCTCGGGGTCTGGAAACACCATATATTTT.

The chain combines TRBV7-8 with TRBJ2-1, with 8 bases lining up with TRBD2. CDR1 is SGHVS, CDR2 FQNEAQ, per germline. With V trimmed by 5 bases and J by 10 bases, 16 bases remained unmatched. The CDR3 length is 16 residues. The CDR3, as DNA: TGTGCCAGCAGCCTAGGCTCAGCGGGAGTACCACCCGAGCAGTTCTTC. Translated, it gives CASSLGSAGVPPEQFF.

The chain recombines TRBV7-3 with TRBJ1-5; D unresolved. V lost 2 bases and J lost 4, with 6 bases in between. Germline assignment: CDR1 SGHTA and CDR2 FQGTGA. CDR3 size: 13 residues. CDR3 in DNA: TGTGCCAGCAGCTTAGGTCTAAATCAGCCCCAGCATTTT. Translation: CASSLGLNQPQHF.

The J gene is TRBJ1-5, the V gene TRBV6-6; 8 bases agree with TRBD1. CDR1 is MNHNY and CDR2 is SVGAGI in the germline V gene (reference sequence). This CDR3 is built from 15 residues. With V trimmed by 2 bases and J by 3 bases, 3 bases remained unmatched. CDR3 in DNA: TGTGCCAGCAGTTACGGGGGACAGGTCAATCAGCCCCAGCATTTT. Amino acids: CASSYGGQVNQPQHF.

This chain links TRBV6-1 with TRBJ1-1, with D unclear. Germline V CDR1 and CDR2: MNHNS, SASEGT. V lost 5 bases and J 0 bases, leaving 7 bases between the germline ends. CDR3 length equals 13 residues. CDR3: CASSRTVNTEAFF. CDR3 nucleotides: TGTGCCAGCAGTCGAACAGTGAACACTGAAGCTTTCTTT.

The chain is built from TRBV7-9 and TRBJ2-1; maybe TRBD2 (6 bases). The germline V gene has CDR1 SEHNR and CDR2 FQNEAQ (reference sequence). This CDR3 is built from 19 residues. Deletions cut 5 bases from V and 4 bases from J, with 27 bases between. This chain's CDR3 is CASSNPGEGTDRSYNEQFF. CDR3 DNA sequence: TGTGCCAGCAGCAACCCGGGAGAGGGGACGGATCGATCTTACAATGAGCAGTTCTTC.

This sequence joins TRBV27 and TRBJ2-6; 8 bases are a match to TRBD1. CDR3 size: 18 residues. Per germline, CDR1 MNHEY and CDR2 SMNVEV (reference sequence). The V gene end was trimmed by 5 bases and the J gene end by 9 bases; junction bases not matched to a gene: 18. The CDR3 spells CASSPRGRGRESGNVLTF. DNA of the CDR3: TGTGCCAGCAGTCCTCGCGGCAGGGGGCGGGAATCGGGCAACGTCCTGACTTTC.

The genes are TRBV11-2 and TRBJ1-1; D gene uncertain. V lost 0 bases and J 8 bases, leaving 7 bases between the germline ends. CDR3 length: 12 residues. The germline CDR1 and CDR2 sequences are SGHAT and FQNNGV. The CDR3, as DNA: TGTGCCAGCAGCTTAGAGGCCTCCGAAGCTTTCTTT. Translation gives CASSLEASEAFF.

The chain employs TRBV10-3 and TRBJ2-7, with a tentative D call TRBD1 (5 bases). There are 13 residues in the CDR3. Trimming left V 6 bases short and J 3 bases short, with 12 bases between. Germline V gene lookup returns CDR1 ENHRY and CDR2 SYGVKD. The CDR3 protein is CAISQRQLYEQYF. The DNA of the CDR3 is TGTGCCATCAGCCAAAGACAGCTCTACGAGCAGTACTTC.

The chain has TRBV4-2 and TRBJ2-7; 8 bases line up with TRBD1. The V gene end was trimmed by 2 bases and the J gene end by 1 base; junction bases not matched to a gene: 4. The CDR3 sequence is 15 residues long. In germline, CDR1 is LGHNA, CDR2 YNFKEQ. The CDR3 loop is CASSQNRGESYEQYF. DNA of the CDR3: TGTGCCAGCAGCCAAAACAGGGGGGAATCCTACGAGCAGTACTTC.

In this sample, this clone turned up once. The V gene is TRBV7-9, the J gene TRBJ2-3, with 11 bases fitting TRBD1. V lost 4 bases to trimming and J lost 2 bases; unmatched junction nucleotides: 8. The CDR3 loop spans 17 amino acids. Germline CDR1 SEHNR, CDR2 FQNEAQ (reference sequence). The CDR3 loop reads CASSYPGTGGYTDTQYF. The CDR3 region has the DNA TGTGCCAGCAGCTATCCTGGGACAGGGGGATACACAGATACGCAGTATTTT. Based on the CDR3 plus reference TRBV7-9 and TRBJ2-3, the full variable domain is DTGVSQNPRHKITKRGQNVTFRCDPISEHNRLYWYRQTLGQGPEFLTYFQNEAQLEKSRLLSDRFSAERPKGSFSTLEIQRTEQGDSAMYLCASSYPGTGGYTDTQYFGPGTRLTVL.

V and J are TRBV15 and TRBJ2-7; D may be TRBD1 (5 bases). This CDR3 comprises 14 residues. Trimming stripped 6 bases from V and 0 bases from J, with 12 bases between. Germline V lookup: CDR1 LNHNV, CDR2 YYDKDF (reference sequence). The CDR3, as DNA: TGTGCCACCAGTATGAAAGGGGACTCCTACGAGCAGTACTTC. Its translation is CATSMKGDSYEQYF. The full variable domain, with the rest looked up from reference TRBV15 and TRBJ2-7, is DAMVIQNPRYQVTQFGKPVTLSCSQTLNHNVMYWYQQKSSQAPKLLFHYYDKDFNNEADTPDNFQSRRPNTSFCFLDIRSPGLGDTAMYLCATSMKGDSYEQYFGPGTRLTVT.